This T cell receptor beta chain was observed in a study of T cell changes during pregnancy in multiple sclerosis. Assay used: immunoSEQ multiplex PCR; TCRdb lists only in-frame clones, some missing. The sample includes 25,000 to 40,000 clones, around 92% of them seen just once. There are 15 residues in the CDR3. Germline lookup yields CDR1 SGHTA and CDR2 FQGTGA. V was pared by 4 bases and J by 2 bases, with 7 bases of the junction left unmatched. The receptor comes from a female donor in good health, enrolled as a control in a pregnancy study. Material: CD8+ T cells from peripheral blood mononuclear cells, obtained in the second trimester of pregnancy. V usage is TRBV7-3 and J usage is TRBJ2-7, with 8 bases identical to TRBD2. CDR3 nucleotide sequence: TGTGCCAGCAGCTCCTCCGGGGGGGCCGCCTACGAGCAGTACTTC. Amino acids: CASSSSGGAAYEQYF.